Presented here are 17 T cell receptor beta chains from one specimen sequenced in a study of OX40 agonist ivuxolimab in advanced cancers. Data came from immunoSEQ multiplex PCR; TCRdb stores just in-frame clones and leaves some out. The sample has 70,000 or so clones; roughly 84% are singletons. Sequences were derived from CD4+ or CD8+ T cells sorted from blood, sampled in a trial of the OX40 agonist ivuxolimab. The source is an adult with an advanced solid tumor such as melanoma, head and neck, liver or kidney cancer.

This sequence joins TRBV10-3 and TRBJ1-1; no clear D gene. V was pared by 1 base and J by 1 base, with 7 bases between. The CDR3 contains 14 residues. Germline V gene lookup returns CDR1 ENHRY and CDR2 SYGVKD. The CDR3 bases are TGTGCCATCAGTGAGTTACGGCCGAACACTGAAGCTTTCTTT. Protein sequence: CAISELRPNTEAFF.

J is TRBJ2-1 and V is TRBV13; tentatively, D is TRBD2 (6 bases). Germline V CDR1 and CDR2: PRHDT, FYEKMQ (reference sequence). The CDR3 runs 12 residues. The ends were cut back, 8 bases at V and 9 bases at J, with 14 bases in the middle. The CDR3 region has the DNA TGTGCCAGCGCCAGGAGGGTGGTTGAGCAGTTCTTC. This codes for CASARRVVEQFF.

The chain joins TRBV6-5 to TRBJ2-7; maybe TRBD2 (7 bases). Between the trimmed V and J ends, which lost 6 bases and 6 bases, there was a span of 15 bases. Per germline, CDR1 MNHEY and CDR2 SVGAGI. The length of the CDR3 is 13 residues. The CDR3 sequence: CASRGGAPGEQYF. The CDR3 DNA follows: TGTGCCAGCAGGGGGGGGGCGCCGGGCGAGCAGTACTTC.

This clone was observed a single time. The J gene is TRBJ1-2, the V gene TRBV6-6; D ambiguous. The V gene's germline CDR1 is MNHNY and CDR2 SVGAGI (reference sequence). The CDR3 runs 13 residues. V was trimmed by 6 bases and J by 1 base, leaving 9 bases between them. CDR3 protein: CASSLLGNYGYTF. CDR3 DNA sequence: TGTGCCAGCAGCTTACTGGGTAACTATGGCTACACCTTC.

The chain is built from TRBV15 and TRBJ1-2; the match to TRBD1 covers 7 bases. Germline V gene lookup returns CDR1 LNHNV and CDR2 YYDKDF (reference sequence). The CDR3 consists of 15 residues. J lost 8 bases, V lost 1 base, and 10 bases had no gene match. CDR3 sequence (DNA): TGTGCCACCAGCAGAGTGTCAGGGGGTGTTTCAGGCTACACCTTC. Translated: CATSRVSGGVSGYTF.

This clone was seen a few times. The chain is built from TRBV18 and TRBJ1-3, with no clear D. Germline values: CDR1 KGHSH, CDR2 LQKENI. The ends were cut back, 2 bases at V and 0 bases at J, with 14 bases in the middle. The CDR3 totals 17 residues. The CDR3 coding sequence is TGTGCCAGCTCACCAGTCAGGACGGGAGTCTCTGGAAACACCATATATTTT. Translation gives CASSPVRTGVSGNTIYF.

The chain combines TRBV9 with TRBJ2-1; perhaps D is TRBD1 or TRBD2 (5 bases each). The V end lost 4 bases, the J end lost 12 bases, and 17 bases lay between the germline ends. This CDR3 contains 13 residues. CDR1 and CDR2 (germline): SGDLS, YYNGEE. This chain's CDR3 is CASSQTGTAGQFF. CDR3 sequence (DNA): TGTGCCAGCAGCCAGACGGGGACCGCTGGGCAGTTCTTC.

The rearrangement links TRBV28 to TRBJ1-4; D might be TRBD1 (6 bases). CDR3 size: 14 residues. CDR1 is MDHEN and CDR2 is SYDVKM in the germline V gene. V shed 3 bases and J shed 8 bases, with 13 bases lying between them. CDR3 DNA: TGTGCCAGCAGTTTGGGGGGCTTTCGGGAAAAACTGTTTTTT. As protein: CASSLGGFREKLFF.

The V and J genes are TRBV14 and TRBJ2-7, with D perhaps being TRBD1 or TRBD2 (5 bases each). V was pared by 2 bases and J by 1 base, with 9 bases between. Germline V gene data show CDR1 as SGHDN and CDR2 as FVKESK. There are 14 residues in the CDR3. The CDR3 region has the DNA TGTGCCAGCAGCCAACAGAGGGGTTCCTACGAGCAGTACTTC. This sequence encodes CASSQQRGSYEQYF.

The chain couples TRBV10-3 to TRBJ2-3; tentatively, D is TRBD1 or TRBD2 (5 bases each). The CDR3 sequence is 13 residues long. Trimming left V 6 bases short and J 1 base short, with 8 bases between. Germline-derived CDR1 and CDR2 are ENHRY and SYGVKD. CDR3 in amino acids: CAIRGRGTDTQYF. In DNA, the CDR3 is TGTGCCATCAGGGGGCGGGGCACAGATACGCAGTATTTT.

Remarks on this clone: The identical CDR3 is also encoded by other nucleotide sequences in the sample. The chain links TRBV9 to TRBJ1-3; 11 positions agree with TRBD1. From germline, CDR1 is SGDLS and CDR2 YYNGEE. This CDR3 spans 17 amino acids. With 2 bases clipped from V and 3 bases from J, the junction kept 7 bases outside the gene matches. The CDR3 reads CASSVGTGGNSGNTIYF. In nucleotides, the CDR3 is TGTGCCAGCAGCGTTGGGACAGGGGGAAATAGTGGAAACACCATATATTTT.

The chain carries TRBV25-1 and TRBJ1-2, with 7 bases aligning to TRBD1. Unmatched junction bases numbered 8, after V lost 3 bases and J lost 4 bases. The CDR3 has 15 amino acids. Germline-derived CDR1 and CDR2 are MGHDK and SYGVNS. CDR3 amino acids: CASSDWRDRAYGYTF. Written as DNA, the CDR3 is TGTGCCAGCAGTGATTGGAGGGACAGAGCCTATGGCTACACCTTC.

This clone showed up just a few times. J is TRBJ1-5 and V is TRBV6-1, with D perhaps TRBD1 (6 bases). CDR1 and CDR2 from the germline V gene are MNHNS and SASEGT. V was shortened by 4 bases and J by 4 bases, with 14 bases between the two germline ends. CDR3 length equals 15 residues. In DNA, the CDR3 is TGTGCCAGCAGTGTGCAACAGGGCAGAAATCAGCCCCAGCATTTT. Its translation: CASSVQQGRNQPQHF.

The chain carries TRBV6-5 and TRBJ1-2; D might be TRBD1 (5 bases). The CDR3 is made up of 13 amino acids. With 4 bases removed from V and 12 bases from J, the gap between germline ends came to 18 bases. Germline V gene data show CDR1 as MNHEY and CDR2 as SVGAGI. The CDR3 bases are TGTGCCAGCAGTTCCGGGACCTACGGCAAAAACACCTTC. Translation: CASSSGTYGKNTF.

The chain combines TRBV7-2 with TRBJ2-7, with a possible D match to TRBD2 (7 bases). The V end was cut by 2 bases, the J end by 1 base, with 15 bases between. The CDR3 covers 16 residues. The germline gives CDR1 SGHTA, CDR2 FQGNSA. The CDR3 region is CASSLRRGRDSYEQYF. The DNA of the CDR3 is TGTGCCAGCAGCTTAAGGCGGGGGCGCGATTCCTACGAGCAGTACTTC. Supplemented by reference TRBV7-2 and TRBJ2-7, the full variable domain reads GAGVSQSPSNKVTEKGKDVELRCDPISGHTALYWYRQSLGQGLEFLIYFQGNSAPDKSGLPSDRFSAERTGGSVSTLTIQRTQQEDSAVYLCASSLRRGRDSYEQYFGPGTRLTVT.

The V call is TRBV18, the J call TRBJ2-1; D remains unclear. The germline CDR1 and CDR2 sequences are KGHSH and LQKENI. V lost 6 bases and J 5 bases, leaving 11 bases between the germline ends. The CDR3 length is 13 residues. The DNA of the CDR3 is TGTGCCAGCTCGCCTGGGCTACACAATGAGCAGTTCTTC. Its protein is CASSPGLHNEQFF.

This chain uses TRBV12-5 with TRBJ1-3; D perhaps matches TRBD1 (6 bases). Germline values: CDR1 LGHNT, CDR2 FRNRAP. Trimming left V 4 bases short and J 8 bases short, with 18 bases between. This CDR3 contains 15 residues. This CDR3 is CASGSGTSGADTIYF. Here the CDR3 DNA reads TGTGCTAGTGGTTCAGGGACCTCAGGGGCTGACACCATATATTTT.